This T cell receptor beta chain was observed in a study of blood T cell repertoires in COVID-19. Overall study: Samples taken during acute and convalescent COVID-19 were collected in the United States, Italy and Spain. The analysed material was cDNA or gDNA that came from T cells, B-cell-depleted T cells, or PBMCs.

The CDR3 sequence is 16 residues long. V shed 4 bases and J 2 bases; nucleotides not matched to a gene: 5. CDR1 is MNHEY and CDR2 is SVGEGT in the germline V gene. Recruited during active infection, patients (from Seattle) were subsequently followed longitudinally. Original processing methods: Amplification with reference gene primers provided the estimates of nucleated cell counts. The data were produced by immunoSEQ multiplex PCR, yet TCRdb's version contains in-frame clones alone and is incomplete. V, J and clone size were drawn from that table, and D and trimming were deduced from the DNA. The sample includes roughly 480,000 clones, 85% to 90% of them seen just once.

The clonotype was recovered from a man between 18 and 29 years old with COVID-19, enrolled during active disease. Sequenced: peripheral blood. This chain connects TRBV6-2 or TRBV6-3 to TRBJ2-7, with 13 bases identical to TRBD2. The CDR3 DNA sequence: TGTGCCAGCAGTTCATCCGGGACTAGCGGGACCTACGAGCAGTACTTC. It yields the protein CASSSSGTSGTYEQYF.